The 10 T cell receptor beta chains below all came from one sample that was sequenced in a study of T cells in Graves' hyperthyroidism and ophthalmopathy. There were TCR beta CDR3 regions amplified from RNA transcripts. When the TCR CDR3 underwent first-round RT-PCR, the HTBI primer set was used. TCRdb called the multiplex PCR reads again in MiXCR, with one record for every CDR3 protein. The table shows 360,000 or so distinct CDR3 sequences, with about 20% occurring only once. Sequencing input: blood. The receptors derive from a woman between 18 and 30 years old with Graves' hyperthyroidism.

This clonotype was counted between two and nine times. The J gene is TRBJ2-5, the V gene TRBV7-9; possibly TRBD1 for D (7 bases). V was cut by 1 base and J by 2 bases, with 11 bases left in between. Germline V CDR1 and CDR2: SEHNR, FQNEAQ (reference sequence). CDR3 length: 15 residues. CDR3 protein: CASSLGGTVQETQYF. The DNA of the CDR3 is TGTGCCAGCAGCTTAGGCGGGACAGTACAAGAGACCCAGTACTTC.

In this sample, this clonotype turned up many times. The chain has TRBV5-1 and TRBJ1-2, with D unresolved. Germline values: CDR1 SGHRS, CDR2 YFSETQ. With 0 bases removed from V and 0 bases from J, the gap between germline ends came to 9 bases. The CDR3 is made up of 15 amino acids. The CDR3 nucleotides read TGCGCCAGCAGCTTGGATGCCCGAGCTAACTATGGCTACACCTTC. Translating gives CASSLDARANYGYTF.

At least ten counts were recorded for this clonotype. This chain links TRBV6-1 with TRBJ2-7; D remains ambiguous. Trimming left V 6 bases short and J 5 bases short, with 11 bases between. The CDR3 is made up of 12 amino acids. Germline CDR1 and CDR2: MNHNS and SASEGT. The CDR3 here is CASRNELDEQYF. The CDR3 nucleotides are TGTGCCAGCAGGAACGAATTGGACGAGCAGTACTTC.

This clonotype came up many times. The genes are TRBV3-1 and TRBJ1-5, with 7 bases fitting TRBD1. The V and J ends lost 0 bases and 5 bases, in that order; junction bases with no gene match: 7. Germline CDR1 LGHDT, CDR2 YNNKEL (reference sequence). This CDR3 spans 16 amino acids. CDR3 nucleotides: TGTGCCAGCAGCCAAGATTGGACAGGCTTGGATCAGCCCCAGCATTTT. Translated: CASSQDWTGLDQPQHF.

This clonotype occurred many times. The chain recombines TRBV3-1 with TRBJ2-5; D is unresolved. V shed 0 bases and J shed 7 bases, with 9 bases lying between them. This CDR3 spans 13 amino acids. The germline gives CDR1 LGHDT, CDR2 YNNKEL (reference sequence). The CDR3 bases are TGTGCCAGCAGCCAAGACAATGGCGGGACCCAGTACTTC. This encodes CASSQDNGGTQYF.

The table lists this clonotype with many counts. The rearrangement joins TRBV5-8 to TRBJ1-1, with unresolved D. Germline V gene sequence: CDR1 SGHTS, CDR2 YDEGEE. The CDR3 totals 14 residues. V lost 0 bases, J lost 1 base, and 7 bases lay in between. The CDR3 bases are TGTGCCAGCAGCTTGGCCCGGCAGAACACTGAAGCTTTCTTT. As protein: CASSLARQNTEAFF.

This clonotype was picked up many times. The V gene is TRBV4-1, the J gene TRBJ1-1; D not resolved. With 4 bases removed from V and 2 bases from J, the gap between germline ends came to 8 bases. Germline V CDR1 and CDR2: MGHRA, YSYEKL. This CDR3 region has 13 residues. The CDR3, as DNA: TGCGCCAGCAGCCCTCGTATCAACACTGAAGCTTTCTTT. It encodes CASSPRINTEAFF.

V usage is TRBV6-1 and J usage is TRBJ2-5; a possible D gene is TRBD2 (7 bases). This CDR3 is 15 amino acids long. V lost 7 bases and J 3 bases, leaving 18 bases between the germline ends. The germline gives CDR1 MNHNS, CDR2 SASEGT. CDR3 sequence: CASTKVGGREETQYF. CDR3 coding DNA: TGTGCCAGCACTAAAGTGGGGGGGCGCGAAGAGACCCAGTACTTC.

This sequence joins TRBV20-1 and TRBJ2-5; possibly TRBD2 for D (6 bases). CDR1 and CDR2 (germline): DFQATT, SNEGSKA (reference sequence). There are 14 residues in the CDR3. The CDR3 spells CACGGTSVMETQYF. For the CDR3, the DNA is TGCGCATGTGGGGGGACTTCAGTCATGGAGACCCAGTACTTC.

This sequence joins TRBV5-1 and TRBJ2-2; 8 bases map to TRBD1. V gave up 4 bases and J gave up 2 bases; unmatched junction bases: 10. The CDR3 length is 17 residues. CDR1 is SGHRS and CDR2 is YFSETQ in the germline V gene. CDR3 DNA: TGCGCCAGCAGCAGGCGAGGACAGGGCTCTAACACCGGGGAGCTGTTTTTT. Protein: CASSRRGQGSNTGELFF.